This T cell receptor (beta chain) stems from a study of CD8+CD57+ T cells in acquired aplastic anemia. Points from the study as a whole: Patients and healthy controls showed no significant CD8+ Simpson's diversity difference.

In patients chosen for sequencing, flow cytometry had shown CD8+CD57+ cell expansion. Severe acquired aplastic anemia was the diagnosis recorded for all patients. Template material for TCR beta VDJ and CDR3 profiling consisted of genomic DNA. One entry per CDR3 protein, called by TCRdb with MiXCR from the reads. The profile covers under 200,000 distinct CDR3 sequences, with roughly 43% appearing a single time and 2.5% to 3% taken by the ten largest. About this clonotype: The target antigen is unknown.

Germline V CDR1 and CDR2: SEHNR, FQNEAQ (reference sequence). This CDR3 region has 13 residues. V was shortened by 5 bases and J by 10 bases, with 12 bases between the two germline ends. The chain links TRBV7-9 to TRBJ1-6, with D perhaps matching TRBD1 (6 bases). The sequencing input was sorted CD4+, CD8+, or CD8+CD57+ T cells (not recorded which) from PBMCs. The origin of this receptor is a human donor with aplastic anemia. The CDR3 DNA is TGTGCCAGCAGCCCAGGGGAGGTGTCACCCCTCCACTTT. The encoded protein is CASSPGEVSPLHF.